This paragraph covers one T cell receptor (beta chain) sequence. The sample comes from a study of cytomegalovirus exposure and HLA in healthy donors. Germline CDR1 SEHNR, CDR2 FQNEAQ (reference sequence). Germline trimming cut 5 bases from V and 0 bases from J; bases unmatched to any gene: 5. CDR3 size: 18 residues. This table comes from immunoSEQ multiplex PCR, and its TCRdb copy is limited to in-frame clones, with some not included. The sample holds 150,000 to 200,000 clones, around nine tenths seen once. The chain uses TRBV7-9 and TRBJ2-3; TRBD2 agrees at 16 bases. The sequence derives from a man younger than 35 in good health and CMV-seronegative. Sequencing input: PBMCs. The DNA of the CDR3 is TGTGCCAGCAGCCCGGGACTAGCGGGAGGGCTAAGCACAGATACGCAGTATTTT. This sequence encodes CASSPGLAGGLSTDTQYF.